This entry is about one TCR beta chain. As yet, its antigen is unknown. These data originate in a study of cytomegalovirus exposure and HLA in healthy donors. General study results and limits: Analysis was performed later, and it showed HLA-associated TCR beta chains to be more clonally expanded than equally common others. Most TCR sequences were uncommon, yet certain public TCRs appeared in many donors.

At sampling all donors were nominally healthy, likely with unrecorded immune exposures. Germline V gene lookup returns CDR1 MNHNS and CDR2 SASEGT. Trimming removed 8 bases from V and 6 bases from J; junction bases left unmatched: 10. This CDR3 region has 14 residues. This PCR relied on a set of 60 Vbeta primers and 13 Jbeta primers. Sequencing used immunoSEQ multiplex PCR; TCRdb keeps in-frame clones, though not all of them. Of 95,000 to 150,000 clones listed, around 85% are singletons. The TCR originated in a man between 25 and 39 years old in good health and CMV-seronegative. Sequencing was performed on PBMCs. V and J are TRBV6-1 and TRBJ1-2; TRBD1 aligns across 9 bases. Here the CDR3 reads CASGTGWRIDGYTF. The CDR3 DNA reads TGTGCCAGCGGGACAGGGTGGCGTATAGATGGCTACACCTTC.